This is a list of T cell receptor beta chains from one sample in a study of identical twins. From the 5' RACE reads, TCRdb called clonotypes with MiXCR, one entry per CDR3 protein. This table holds approximately 630,000 distinct CDR3 sequences, under 8.5% found once. This sample also appeared in a second study, on yellow fever vaccine responses in identical twins.

The material sequenced was PBMCs. All receptors come from a woman aged 18-35 years in good health. The CDR3 runs from the conserved cysteine through the conserved F or W. D genes are given only for firm matches. Clone size, where shown, is once, few, many, or a class for clones that have expanded.

clone_size d_call j_call v_call cdr3_nt cdr3_aa
many NA TRBJ1-6 TRBV12-3/TRBV12-4 TGTGCCAGCAGTTTGGGGGGGCCCCTCCACTTT CASSLGGPLHF
few NA TRBJ2-2 TRBV7-3 TGTGCCAGCAGCTTATCTGCTCTAACGAACACCGGGGAGCTGTTTTTT CASSLSALTNTGELFF
many NA TRBJ1-1 TRBV7-2 TGTGCCAGCAGCTTAGGATGGGGCACTGAAGCTTTCTTT CASSLGWGTEAFF
NA TRBD1 TRBJ2-5 TRBV7-9 TGTGCCAGCAGGGTAGGGGGCCCCCAAGAGACCCAGTACTTC CASRVGGPQETQYF
many TRBD2 TRBJ2-1 TRBV24-1 TGTGCCACCAGTGATGTTTTCGCGGGGGTCTCCTACAATGAGCAGTTCTTC CATSDVFAGVSYNEQFF
many NA TRBJ1-3 TRBV24-1 TGTGCCACCCAGAGTTACTCTGGAAACACCATATATTTT CATQSYSGNTIYF
many TRBD1 TRBJ2-2 TRBV5-5 TGTGCCAGCAGCCCGGCCGGGACAGGGGGGACCGGGGAGCTGTTTTTT CASSPAGTGGTGELFF
few NA TRBJ1-2 TRBV24-1 TGTGCCACCAGTGAGTCGGGCCACTATGGCTACACCTTC CATSESGHYGYTF
few TRBD1 TRBJ1-1 TRBV3-1 TGTGCCAGCAGCCAATTCGTGACAGGGGGCGGCACTGAAGCTTTCTTT CASSQFVTGGGTEAFF
many NA TRBJ2-2 TRBV5-1 TGCGCCAGCAGCTTGGTGGTCGGTTCGAACACCGGGGAGCTGTTTTTT CASSLVVGSNTGELFF
many NA TRBJ1-1 TRBV5-1 TGCGCCAGCAGCTTGGCAACCCAGGGATACATGAACACTGAAGCTTTCTTT CASSLATQGYMNTEAFF
few NA TRBJ1-1 TRBV7-8 TGTGCCAGCAGCTTAGCCGGGGGAGGCGTGAACACTGAAGCTTTCTTT CASSLAGGGVNTEAFF
few NA TRBJ1-2 TRBV10-2 TGCGCCAGCAGTGATTGGGGGTTCGCTAACTATGGCTACACCTTC CASSDWGFANYGYTF
few TRBD1 TRBJ1-1 TRBV7-8 TGTGCCAGCAGCCTTGCCGGGACAGGGGGCCGCCGGTTGGCTGAAGCTTTCTTT CASSLAGTGGRRLAEAFF
many NA TRBJ2-7 TRBV5-1 TGCGCCAGCAGCTTGGCCCCCACAGGGAGCCACGAGCAGTACTTC CASSLAPTGSHEQYF
NA TRBD2 TRBJ2-3 TRBV13 TGTGCCAGCAAAATCGGGCTAGCGGGCTATCTAGATACGCAGTATTTT CASKIGLAGYLDTQYF
NA NA TRBJ2-1 TRBV19 TGTGCCAGTAGCCCTCCCCGGGGGTACTCCTACAATGAGCAGTTCTTC CASSPPRGYSYNEQFF
NA NA TRBJ2-3 TRBV20-1 TGCAGTGCTAGAGATCTTGGGGGCGAGGGCACAGATACGCAGTATTTT CSARDLGGEGTDTQYF
many NA TRBJ1-5 TRBV12-3/TRBV12-4 TGTGCCAGCAGTGAGGCCGGGGATAATCAGCCCCAGCATTTT CASSEAGDNQPQHF
many TRBD1 TRBJ1-5 TRBV12-3/TRBV12-4 TGTGCCAGCAGTTTTCAGACAGGGGATAATCAGCCCCAGCATTTT CASSFQTGDNQPQHF
many TRBD1 TRBJ1-2 TRBV12-3/TRBV12-4 TGTGCCAGCAGTCACGGGACAGATCCAAGCTATGGCTACACCTTC CASSHGTDPSYGYTF
NA NA TRBJ1-3 TRBV10-3 TGTGCCATCGGACGCACGACAGGTGGAAACACCATATATTTT CAIGRTTGGNTIYF
many NA TRBJ1-1 TRBV12-3/TRBV12-4 TGTGCCAGCAGTTTGTGGGGAGAAGCTTTCTTT CASSLWGEAFF
few TRBD2 TRBJ2-1 TRBV7-6 TGTGCCAGCAGCCACCGACTAGCGGGAGGGCCAAACAATGAGCAGTTCTTC CASSHRLAGGPNNEQFF
few NA TRBJ2-1 TRBV7-2 TGTGCCAGCAGCCCTACACTACAGGTCTCCAATGAGCAGTTCTTC CASSPTLQVSNEQFF
few NA TRBJ2-2 TRBV20-1 TGCAGTGCCCCCCGGCGGGGGCACACCGGGGAGCTGTTTTTT CSAPRRGHTGELFF
few NA TRBJ1-6 TRBV4-1 TGCGCCAGCAGCCTCACGGCGGGGACTCAAAATTCACCCCTCCACTTT CASSLTAGTQNSPLHF
few TRBD1 TRBJ2-7 TRBV5-1 TGCGCCAGCAGCCTCGGGGTGGGAAACAGGGGTTACGAGCAGTACTTC CASSLGVGNRGYEQYF
many TRBD2 TRBJ2-1 TRBV12-3/TRBV12-4 TGTGCCAGCAGCTTTGGGGGGGGAACCTACAATGAGCAGTTCTTC CASSFGGGTYNEQFF
few NA TRBJ2-7 TRBV4-1 TGCGCCAGCAGCCAGGGACTAGGACAGGGGACCTACGAGCAGTACTTC CASSQGLGQGTYEQYF
NA NA TRBJ1-2 TRBV4-2 TGTGCCAGCAGCCAAGAATTACCGCAGACCTATGGCTACACCTTC CASSQELPQTYGYTF
many NA TRBJ2-2 TRBV12-3/TRBV12-4 TGTGCCAGCAGCCAGGGTGGGACCGGGGAGCTGTTTTTT CASSQGGTGELFF
many NA TRBJ2-5 TRBV9 TGTGCCAGCAGCGTAGCTAGTAGACAAGAGACCCAGTACTTC CASSVASRQETQYF
NA TRBD1 TRBJ2-1 TRBV20-1 TGCAGTGCTGTAATCGGACAGGTCTCAGTTAATGAGCAGTTCTTC CSAVIGQVSVNEQFF
many TRBD1 TRBJ1-4 TRBV7-8 TGTGCCAGCAGCTTAGGCAGGGGGAATAATGAAAAACTGTTTTTT CASSLGRGNNEKLFF
many NA TRBJ1-5 TRBV4-1 TGCGCCAGCGGTCCCCCCCGGATTCAGCCCCAGCATTTT CASGPPRIQPQHF
few NA TRBJ2-3 TRBV11-3 TGTGCCAGCAGCTCCCGAGGGGGGAATACAGATACGCAGTATTTT CASSSRGGNTDTQYF
few TRBD1 TRBJ2-1 TRBV20-1 TGCAGTGCTAGTAACGACAGGGGTTTTCTCAATGAGCAGTTCTTC CSASNDRGFLNEQFF
many NA TRBJ1-6 TRBV3-1 TGTGCCAGCACTAACACCGCAAATTCACCCCTCCACTTT CASTNTANSPLHF
many NA TRBJ2-1 TRBV9 TGTGCCAGCAGCGCCCCGCCGACCAATGAGCAGTTCTTC CASSAPPTNEQFF
many TRBD1 TRBJ2-5 TRBV3-1 TGTGCCAGCAGCTCGCAGGGGGCCGGTGAGACCCAGTACTTC CASSSQGAGETQYF
many TRBD2 TRBJ2-2 TRBV10-3 TGTGCCATCAGTGCCGGCCAGCGGGGGAACACCGGGGAGCTGTTTTTT CAISAGQRGNTGELFF